This T cell receptor beta chain originates from a study of blood T cells in healthy people across ages. V was shortened by 4 bases and J by 4 bases, with 22 bases between the two germline ends. The CDR3 sequence is 17 residues long. Germline CDR1 is MGHRA and CDR2 is YSYEKL. The use of a sample-barcoded 5' primer and a J-beta primer mix characterized a second PCR of 7 to 11 cycles. TCRdb reprocessed the 5' RACE reads via MiXCR and lists one record per CDR3 protein. The table shows 800,000 to 1,000,000 distinct CDR3 sequences, with about 48% occurring only once. The TCR comes from a man younger than 45 in good health. Sequenced: blood. The rearrangement joins TRBV4-1 to TRBJ1-2, with D possibly TRBD1 on 5 matching bases. As DNA, the CDR3 is TGCGCCAGCAGCCTACCACCTACGGGACTGGGGTCCTATGGCTACACCTTC. Translation: CASSLPPTGLGSYGYTF.